This TCR beta chain was recovered during a study of blood T cell repertoires in COVID-19. Background on the study: COVID-19 samples, acute and convalescent, were from the United States, Italy and Spain. In each case, the material was cDNA or gDNA derived from T cells, B-cell-depleted T cells, or PBMCs.

Original data processing: Researchers report that nucleated cell counts were estimated from reference gene primer amplification. Sequencing was performed with immunoSEQ multiplex PCR; in TCRdb, only in-frame clones are kept and a portion is missing. For V, J and clone size, that table is used; D and trimming come from the DNA. The profile covers 35,000 to 45,000 clones, with around 81% appearing a single time and about an eighth taken by the ten largest. This clone turned up a few times. The ends lost 5 bases at V and 3 bases at J; junction bases unmatched: 10. Germline CDR1 is GTSNPN and CDR2 is SVGIG (reference sequence). This CDR3 contains 17 residues.

V usage is TRBV30 and J usage is TRBJ1-6, with 10 nucleotides matching TRBD1. The source material was peripheral blood. The sequence was collected from a human donor in a cohort sampled during active COVID-19. This chain's CDR3 is CAWAPGQGNDYNSPLHF. The CDR3 region has the DNA TGTGCCTGGGCACCGGGACAGGGGAACGACTATAATTCACCCCTCCACTTT.